The sequence of this T cell receptor (beta chain) was determined in a study of blood T cell repertoires in COVID-19 (dated by TCRdb to the early 2020s). Broadly, across the study: Samples from collaborators originated in the United States, Italy and Spain and spanned both the acute and convalescent phases of COVID-19. Where available, HLA class I and class II types were obtained from metadata supplied by the sample provider rather than from assay-based typing. The sample metadata nearly always contained a de-identified subject ID, COVID-19 status, age in years and sex. The dataset comprised deeply sampled blood TCRbeta repertoires from subjects exposed to, actively infected with, or recovered from COVID-19. The repertoires were made available in a free public database intended to serve as a resource for research on the immune response to SARS-CoV-2. The samples were drawn from the first 160 participants of the ongoing ImmuneRACE study and from roughly 1,300 subjects provided by 6 global collaborators. The prospective study material was composed of cDNA or gDNA derived from T cells, B-cell-depleted T cells, or PBMCs. What the authors observed across the whole study: How much clinical and demographic metadata was included differed by source and by participant, and the metadata was provided uncurated.

Whole blood was collected in K2EDTA tubes by collaborating institutions according to the institutions' own protocols. Collaborator samples were shipped for TCRbeta analysis as frozen whole blood, isolated PBMCs, or DNA extracted from either sample type. TCRbeta CDR3 regions were amplified from genomic DNA using the immunoSEQ Assay, a bias-controlled multiplex PCR. Per the authors' processing: The number of nucleated cells in each sample was estimated by amplification of reference gene primers within the assay. To quantify the absolute abundance of each unique TCRbeta CDR3 rearrangement, sequence reads were collapsed and filtered. For each sample, productive Simpson clonality was calculated as the square root of Simpson's diversity index across productive rearrangements. TCRdb re-hosts the immuneACCESS table, in-frame sequences only. Its copies lack some clones; in the studies checked, an unresolved V gene accounts for under half of them, and the cause for the rest is not known. For V, J and clone size, that table is used; D and trimming come from the DNA. In all, the sample holds under 250,000 clones, and 65% to 90% of those were seen once. Over 3.5% of the sample rests with the top ten.

Concerning this clone itself: The target of this receptor is not known. No per-base quality is available; no much larger clone lies one base away.

As encoded in the germline V gene, CDR1 is SNHLY while CDR2 is FYNNEI. V is cut by 4 bases and J by 8 bases, and the space between the germline ends is 17 bases. There are 15 amino acids in the CDR3, from cysteine to phenylalanine inclusive. Of the read, only the CDR3 DNA is kept; its 45 bases are in frame from base 1. The source of this sequence is a woman in her sixties or seventies with acute or convalescent COVID-19. The V and J genes are TRBV2 and TRBJ1-4, with TRBD1 perhaps the D gene, on 5 matching bases. The specimen was peripheral blood. The nucleotide sequence is given as TGTGCCAGCAGTGCAGGAGGGGCCGCGGGGGAAAAACTGTTTTTT. It translates as CASSAGGAAGEKLFF.